These 27 T cell receptor beta chains share one sample of origin, sequenced in a study of shared T cell receptors in the human thymus. Sequencing was performed with immunoSEQ multiplex PCR; in TCRdb, only in-frame clones are kept and a portion is missing. The sample holds 500,000 to 850,000 clones, around 87% seen once. This sample was also put to use in a study of human thymus T cells.

Sequencing used thymocytes. Source of these receptors: a boy younger than two with a congenital heart defect.

This chain uses TRBV6-5 with TRBJ2-5; D uncertain. The end of the DNA aligns better with TRBJ2-7, so the J call may be wrong. Germline lookup yields CDR1 MNHEY and CDR2 SVGAGI. The CDR3 contains 11 residues. CDR3 region: CASSYLYEQYF. The DNA for the CDR3 is TGTGCCAGCAGTTATCTCTACGAGCAGTACTTC.

This chain joins TRBV6-5 and TRBJ2-3; maybe TRBD2 (5 bases). Per germline, CDR1 MNHEY and CDR2 SVGAGI. This CDR3 is 13 amino acids long. Trimming removed 5 bases from V and 7 bases from J, with 13 bases in between. The CDR3 DNA reads TGTGCCAGCAGTCCGACTACCCCACATACGCAGTATTTT. Residues: CASSPTTPHTQYF.

V is TRBV14 and J is TRBJ2-1; tentatively, D is TRBD1 (5 bases). The length of the CDR3 is 15 residues. Germline V gene data show CDR1 as SGHDN and CDR2 as FVKESK. V was shortened by 0 bases and J by 7 bases, with 13 bases between the two germline ends. For the CDR3, the DNA is TGTGCCAGCAGCCAAGACCACCTCAAGGGGAATGAGCAGTTCTTC. Amino acid sequence: CASSQDHLKGNEQFF.

Notes on this clone: The sample carries other DNA sequences with the same CDR3. The CDR3 DNA is TGTGCCAGCAGTTACTGGAGGGATCTCAACACTGAAGCTTTCTTT. Its protein is CASSYWRDLNTEAFF. The chain uses TRBV6-6 and TRBJ1-1; D is ambiguous. Germline-derived CDR1 and CDR2 are MNHNY and SVGAGI (reference sequence). Trimming took off 1 base at V and 2 bases at J, with 11 bases between the two ends. The CDR3 covers 15 residues.

The rearrangement links TRBV28 to TRBJ2-3; a weak D match, TRBD2 (5 bases). The CDR3 runs 14 residues. CDR1 and CDR2 (germline): MDHEN, SYDVKM. The V gene lost 8 bases and the J gene lost 0 bases, with 12 bases spanning the gap. The CDR3 loop is CASDLAPSTDTQYF. CDR3 bases: TGTGCCAGCGACCTAGCCCCCAGCACAGATACGCAGTATTTT.

The chain has TRBV7-2 and TRBJ1-5; 10 positions match TRBD1. The CDR3 has 19 residues. Unmatched junction bases numbered 8, after V lost 0 bases and J lost 0 bases. Germline loops: CDR1 SGHTA, CDR2 FQGNSA. The CDR3 here is CASSLAWDRGDYSNQPQHF. CDR3 nucleotide sequence: TGTGCCAGCAGCTTAGCGTGGGACAGGGGAGACTATAGCAATCAGCCCCAGCATTTT.

The CDR3 DNA reads as TGTGCCAGCAGCTTACCATCTGACTCCGAGTTAGGAAACACCATATATTTT. It is translated as CASSLPSDSELGNTIYF. V usage is TRBV7-2 and J usage is TRBJ1-3, with D unclear. The V end was cut by 2 bases, the J end by 4 bases, with 18 bases between. The CDR3 is 17 amino acids. Germline V gene data show CDR1 as SGHTA and CDR2 as FQGNSA.

This clone was detected only once. The gene calls are TRBV7-2 and TRBJ1-6; TRBD1 agrees at 10 bases. Germline V gene lookup returns CDR1 SGHTA and CDR2 FQGNSA. The CDR3 covers 15 residues. Unmatched junction bases numbered 7, after V lost 5 bases and J lost 9 bases. CDR3 coding DNA: TGTGCCAGCAGCGGCCGGGACAGGGGACGTTCACCCCTCCACTTT. Translating it yields CASSGRDRGRSPLHF.

DNA for the CDR3: TGTGCCAGCAGCTGGAGGAAGCAGTTCTTC. Its protein is CASSWRKQFF. The chain couples TRBV5-8 to TRBJ2-1, with D possibly TRBD2 on 5 matching bases. Trimming left V 3 bases short and J 11 bases short, with 6 bases between. Germline V gene sequence: CDR1 SGHTS, CDR2 YDEGEE. CDR3 length: 10 residues.

This clone has more than one count but fewer than ten. The CDR3 DNA is TGTGCCAGCAGTCCTCCACGGGGTGGGGGCTACACCTTC. Encoded protein: CASSPPRGGGYTF. The genes are TRBV28 and TRBJ1-2; D call uncertain. CDR3 size: 13 residues. V was shortened by 5 bases and J by 8 bases, with 15 bases between the two germline ends. Germline CDR1 reads MDHEN; CDR2 reads SYDVKM.

V usage is TRBV5-4 and J usage is TRBJ2-2; weak D call: TRBD2 (6 bases). The CDR3 length is 16 residues. The germline gives CDR1 SGHNT, CDR2 YYREEE (reference sequence). The V gene lost 4 bases and the J gene lost 1 base, with 14 bases spanning the gap. CDR3 sequence (DNA): TGTGCCAGCAGCCCCCCGGCGGGACGGAACACCGGGGAGCTGTTTTTT. Encoded protein: CASSPPAGRNTGELFF.

The chain uses TRBV4-2 and TRBJ2-2, with 10 bases lining up with TRBD2. Germline V CDR1 and CDR2: LGHNA, YNFKEQ. The CDR3 totals 16 residues. J gave up 6 bases and V 2 bases, and 6 bases lay outside the gene matches. The CDR3 sequence is CASSQPPSGGPGELFF. Written as DNA, the CDR3 is TGTGCCAGCAGCCAACCCCCTAGCGGGGGACCCGGGGAGCTGTTTTTT.

The chain employs TRBV5-1 and TRBJ2-1; 9 nucleotides align to TRBD1. Per the germline V gene, CDR1 is SGHRS and CDR2 is YFSETQ. V lost 3 bases and J lost 9; bases outside the gene matches: 10. This CDR3 contains 15 residues. The CDR3 DNA is TGCGCCAGCAGCTGGGGGAAAGGACAGGGGCGTGAGCAGTTCTTC. Translated: CASSWGKGQGREQFF.

The chain joins TRBV25-1 to TRBJ2-1; TRBD2 matches 7 bases. The CDR3 is made up of 15 amino acids. Per the germline V gene, CDR1 is MGHDK and CDR2 is SYGVNS. Unmatched junction bases numbered 9, after V lost 6 bases and J lost 4 bases. CDR3 sequence: CASSPPSGLYNEQFF. CDR3 sequence (DNA): TGTGCCAGCAGCCCTCCTAGCGGATTGTACAATGAGCAGTTCTTC.

CDR3 in amino acids: CASRAGTGGSYEQYF. CDR3 bases: TGTGCCAGCAGGGCCGGGACAGGGGGCTCCTACGAGCAGTACTTC. This chain joins TRBV2 and TRBJ2-7; 11 bases align to TRBD1. The CDR3 runs 15 residues. Germline V CDR1 and CDR2: SNHLY, FYNNEI. V lost 6 bases and J lost 0; bases outside the gene matches: 4.

The genes are TRBV14 and TRBJ1-1; D perhaps matches TRBD1 (5 bases). The germline CDR1 and CDR2 sequences are SGHDN and FVKESK. Trimming cost V 1 base and J 0 bases, with 12 bases left between them. The CDR3 has 16 amino acids. The CDR3 DNA follows: TGTGCCAGCAGCCAAGTCCCAGGGATGATGAACACTGAAGCTTTCTTT. Its translation: CASSQVPGMMNTEAFF.

This clone was found once. V and J are TRBV5-1 and TRBJ1-2, with no clear D. The CDR3 is made up of 11 amino acids. V lost 4 bases and J 7 bases, leaving 8 bases between the germline ends. Looked up from germline, CDR1 is SGHRS and CDR2 is YFSETQ. The DNA of the CDR3 is TGCGCCAGCAGCAAAGGGAGTGGCTACACCTTC. Residues: CASSKGSGYTF.

The CDR3 protein is CASSLGLAGYNEQFF. The CDR3 region has the DNA TGTGCCAGCAGCTTAGGACTAGCGGGATACAATGAGCAGTTCTTC. The chain recombines TRBV7-9 with TRBJ2-1; 11 positions match TRBD2. In germline, CDR1 is SEHNR, CDR2 FQNEAQ (reference sequence). Trimming took 1 base from V and 4 from J; bases not matched to a gene: 0. There are 15 residues in the CDR3.

J is TRBJ2-5 and V is TRBV27, with 9 bases matching TRBD1. The germline CDR1 and CDR2 sequences are MNHEY and SMNVEV (reference sequence). CDR3 length equals 15 residues. With V trimmed by 8 bases and J by 3 bases, 10 bases remained unmatched. The CDR3 nucleotides read TGTGCCAGCCGGACCCCTCGGGACAGGGAAGAGACCCAGTACTTC. Its translation is CASRTPRDREETQYF.

This clone came up a few times. The rearrangement links TRBV9 to TRBJ1-1; 11 bases agree with TRBD1. CDR1 is SGDLS, CDR2 YYNGEE, per germline. The CDR3 length is 15 residues. Losses at the gene ends were 4 bases for V and 6 bases for J; bases not matched to a gene: 8. The CDR3 sequence is CASSPRTGGDPEAFF. As DNA, the CDR3 is TGTGCCAGCAGCCCTCGGACAGGGGGCGACCCTGAAGCTTTCTTT. Full variable domain (rest looked up from reference TRBV9 and TRBJ1-1): DSGVTQTPKHLITATGQRVTLRCSPRSGDLSVYWYQQSLDQGLQFLIQYYNGEERAKGNILERFSAQQFPDLHSELNLSSLELGDSALYFCASSPRTGGDPEAFFGQGTRLTVV.

This clone was picked up a small number of times. The chain recombines TRBV29-1 with TRBJ2-5; weak D call: TRBD2 (6 bases). V dropped 7 bases and J dropped 1 base, with 22 bases sitting between them. CDR1 is SQVTM, CDR2 ANQGSEA, per germline. This CDR3 comprises 16 residues. DNA of the CDR3: TGCAGCGCTTCCGGGACGAGAAACGGGGGCCAAGAGACCCAGTACTTC. This encodes CSASGTRNGGQETQYF. Full variable domain (outside the CDR3, taken from reference TRBV29-1 and TRBJ2-5): SAVISQKPSRDICQRGTSLTIQCQVDSQVTMMFWYRQQPGQSLTLIATANQGSEATYESGFVIDKFPISRPNLTFSTLTVSNMSPEDSSIYLCSASGTRNGGQETQYFGPGTRLLVL.

V usage is TRBV4-1 and J usage is TRBJ1-2, with 7 bases aligning to TRBD1. Germline V gene sequence: CDR1 MGHRA, CDR2 YSYEKL. The CDR3 is made up of 16 amino acids. V lost 0 bases and J lost 3; bases outside the gene matches: 7. CDR3 sequence reads: CASSQELGDRDYGYTF. CDR3 in DNA: TGCGCCAGCAGCCAAGAGTTGGGTGACAGGGACTATGGCTACACCTTC.

V is TRBV28 and J is TRBJ2-7, with D tentatively TRBD1 (6 bases). Trimming cost V 3 bases and J 1 base, with 16 bases left between them. CDR3 length: 16 residues. CDR1 is MDHEN, CDR2 SYDVKM, per germline. CDR3 residues: CASSFRRTVQSYEQYF. CDR3 sequence (DNA): TGTGCCAGCAGTTTTCGAAGGACAGTCCAATCCTACGAGCAGTACTTC. Combining the CDR3 with reference TRBV28 and TRBJ2-7 gives the whole variable domain DVKVTQSSRYLVKRTGEKVFLECVQDMDHENMFWYRQDPGLGLRLIYFSYDVKMKEKGDIPEGYSVSREKKERFSLILESASTNQTSMYLCASSFRRTVQSYEQYFGPGTRLTVT.

The chain employs TRBV6-5 and TRBJ2-3; maybe TRBD2 (6 bases). Trimming shortened V by 2 bases and J by 1 base, and 13 bases separated the two germline ends. CDR1 and CDR2 from the germline V gene are MNHEY and SVGAGI. The CDR3 sequence is 16 residues long. Written as DNA, the CDR3 is TGTGCCAGCAGTTACAACGGGGGTCCAGGCACAGATACGCAGTATTTT. The encoded protein is CASSYNGGPGTDTQYF.

The chain employs TRBV4-3 and TRBJ1-1, with D hard to call. Germline V gene lookup returns CDR1 LGHNA and CDR2 YSLEER. V lost 1 base and J 4 bases, leaving 13 bases between the germline ends. The CDR3 sequence is 15 residues long. The CDR3 nucleotides are TGCGCCAGCAGCCAAGGAATCGGGGAGGGCACTGAAGCTTTCTTT. This sequence encodes CASSQGIGEGTEAFF.

About this clone itself: One end of the junction varies from germline; a read error may be responsible. Other DNA sequences in the sample encode the same CDR3. The chain recombines TRBV6-6 with TRBJ1-5; tentatively, D is TRBD1 (5 bases). CDR3 length: 14 residues. Germline loops: CDR1 MNHNY, CDR2 SVGAGI (reference sequence). The CDR3 DNA is TGTGCCAGTAGTTACCCAGGGAACAATCAGCCCCAGCATTTT. Residues: CASSYPGNNQPQHF.

V is TRBV5-4 and J is TRBJ2-5; 8 nucleotides align to TRBD2. This CDR3 comprises 16 residues. Germline loops: CDR1 SGHNT, CDR2 YYREEE (reference sequence). The J segment lost 2 bases and the V segment lost 0 bases, leaving 6 bases of the junction unmatched. CDR3 loop: CASSLALAGGQETQYF. DNA for the CDR3: TGTGCCAGCAGCTTGGCCCTAGCGGGCGGGCAAGAGACCCAGTACTTC. The entire variable domain, with the rest obtained from reference TRBV5-4 and TRBJ2-5, is as follows: ETGVTQSPTHLIKTRGQQVTLRCSSQSGHNTVSWYQQALGQGPQFIFQYYREEENGRGNFPPRFSGLQFPNYSSELNVNALELDDSALYLCASSLALAGGQETQYFGPGTRLLVL.